This record looks at one TCR beta chain sequence and its context. Its antigen is not identified. The sample has other DNA sequences that encode this CDR3 too. Every subset had its genomic DNA shared out evenly among several immunoSEQ plates. Authors' methods: Filtering of immunoSEQ junctional sequences could not match full-length read filtering. Sequencing used immunoSEQ multiplex PCR; TCRdb keeps in-frame clones, though not all of them. V and J calls and clone size follow that table, whereas D and trimming were derived from the DNA. Among a few million clones listed, around nine tenths were seen once. These data come from a study of shared clonotypes between healthy human individuals. The study, taken as a whole, reports: Despite large depth, rarefaction showed incomplete sorted-subset sequencing.

In germline, CDR1 is SEHNR, CDR2 FQNEAQ (reference sequence). V was clipped by 1 base and J by 3 bases; unmatched bases: 3. CDR3 length equals 17 residues. Sequencing input: naive CD4+ T cells sorted from blood. Subset of the sample: CD45RA+ positively selected. The rearrangement joins TRBV7-9 to TRBJ2-3; 14 bases line up with TRBD2. This sequence was found in a man younger than 35 in good health. In DNA form, the CDR3 reads TGTGCCAGCAGCTTAGGGGGACTAGCGGGAGTAACAGATACGCAGTATTTT. This codes for CASSLGGLAGVTDTQYF.